A single sample gave rise to the 10 T cell receptor beta chains below, sequenced in a study of blood T cell repertoires in COVID-19 (dated by TCRdb to about 2020). Library method: the immunoSEQ multiplex PCR assay. TCRdb's version of the immuneACCESS table is confined to in-frame rearrangements and falls short of the full clone set. An unresolved V gene accounts for under half of the shortfall where checked; the remainder is of unknown origin. For this sample there are about 100,000 clones; 90% to 95% appear just once. The ten most abundant clones make up roughly 1.9% of the sample. Source material: peripheral blood. The receptors derive from a man between 50 and 59 years old with active COVID-19.

The rearrangement joins TRBV2 to TRBJ1-2; unclear D gene. Trimming took 0 bases from V and 9 from J, leaving 11 bases between them. Germline V gives CDR1 SNHLY, CDR2 FYNNEI. CDR3 length: 13 residues. This CDR3 reads CASSEAAGTSYTF. DNA for the CDR3: TGTGCCAGCAGTGAAGCTGCAGGCACGAGCTACACCTTC.

V and J are TRBV2 and TRBJ1-1; a possible D gene is TRBD1 (5 bases). The CDR3 contains 13 residues. V gave up 6 bases and J gave up 11 bases, with 19 bases separating them. CDR1 and CDR2 from the germline V gene are SNHLY and FYNNEI. The CDR3 is CASSLISRVNAFF. For the CDR3, the DNA is TGTGCCAGCAGCCTCATTTCCAGGGTGAATGCTTTCTTT. The entire variable domain, with the rest obtained from reference TRBV2 and TRBJ1-1, is as follows: EPEVTQTPSHQVTQMGQEVILRCVPISNHLYFYWYRQILGQKVEFLVSFYNNEISEKSEIFDDQFSVERPDGSNFTLKIRSTKLEDSAMYFCASSLISRVNAFFGQGTRLTVV.

The chain uses TRBV5-1 and TRBJ1-6; 7 nucleotides line up with TRBD1. The CDR3 loop spans 16 amino acids. The V segment lost 0 bases and the J segment 10 bases; nucleotides outside the gene matches: 10. Germline V CDR1 and CDR2: SGHRS, YFSETQ. For the CDR3, the DNA is TGCGCCAGCAGCTTGGACCCAGGGGGGATCGGGTCACCCCTCCACTTT. Protein sequence: CASSLDPGGIGSPLHF.

V is TRBV27 and J is TRBJ1-2; D remains unclear. The CDR3 extends over 16 amino acids. The germline CDR1 and CDR2 sequences are MNHEY and SMNVEV (reference sequence). V was trimmed by 5 bases and J by 1 base, leaving 17 bases between them. CDR3 sequence: CASSEGGLLLNYGYTF. For the CDR3, the DNA is TGTGCCAGCAGTGAGGGAGGCTTACTTCTTAACTATGGCTACACCTTC.

The chain links TRBV3-1 (or the pseudogene TRBV3-2) to TRBJ2-7; 13 bases are a match to TRBD2. The germline V gene encodes CDR1 LGHDT and CDR2 YNNKEL (reference sequence). The V segment lost 3 bases and the J segment 2 bases; nucleotides outside the gene matches: 1. The CDR3 sequence is 15 residues long. The CDR3 reads CASSQGLAGTYEQYF. The CDR3 nucleotides are TGTGCCAGCAGCCAGGGACTAGCGGGGACCTACGAGCAGTACTTC.

The chain recombines TRBV15 with TRBJ2-3, with D possibly TRBD2 on 6 matching bases. V was shortened by 1 base and J by 5 bases, with 22 bases between the two germline ends. CDR1 is LNHNV, CDR2 YYDKDF, per germline (reference sequence). The CDR3 loop spans 18 amino acids. The CDR3 spells CATSRALASAVRLDTQYF. The CDR3 coding sequence is TGTGCCACCAGCAGAGCCCTGGCTAGCGCCGTCCGGTTAGATACGCAGTATTTT. Together with reference TRBV15 and TRBJ2-3, the CDR3 gives the full variable domain: DAMVIQNPRYQVTQFGKPVTLSCSQTLNHNVMYWYQQKSSQAPKLLFHYYDKDFNNEADTPDNFQSRRPNTSFCFLDIRSPGLGDTAMYLCATSRALASAVRLDTQYFGPGTRLTVL.

This chain joins TRBV13 and TRBJ2-2; TRBD1 might be the D (6 bases). The CDR3 loop spans 13 amino acids. Germline CDR1 and CDR2: PRHDT and FYEKMQ (reference sequence). Trimming cost V 5 bases and J 7 bases, with 11 bases left between them. The CDR3 loop reads CASSAPGVGELFF. CDR3 DNA sequence: TGTGCCAGCAGCGCTCCAGGGGTCGGGGAGCTGTTTTTT.

The V gene is TRBV11-2, the J gene TRBJ2-5, with TRBD2 identical over 13 bases. CDR1 and CDR2 from the germline V gene are SGHAT and FQNNGV. This CDR3 region has 18 residues. J was trimmed by 2 bases and V by 1 base; bases with no gene match: 7. Here the CDR3 reads CASSLVIGTSGTQETQYF. As DNA, the CDR3 is TGTGCCAGCAGCTTAGTAATCGGGACTAGCGGGACTCAAGAGACCCAGTACTTC.

The gene calls are TRBV7-9 and TRBJ2-5; 8 bases fit TRBD2. Per the germline V gene, CDR1 is SEHNR and CDR2 is FQNEAQ (reference sequence). CDR3 length: 14 amino acids. V lost 3 bases, J lost 5 bases, and 5 bases stayed unmatched. The CDR3: CASSFGRATETQYF. CDR3 sequence (DNA): TGTGCCAGCAGCTTCGGGAGGGCCACGGAGACCCAGTACTTC.

With respect to this clone: One end of the junction fails to match germline, which may point to a read error. The chain uses TRBV3-1 (or the pseudogene TRBV3-2) and TRBJ1-3; TRBD1 is a possible D gene (5 bases). The CDR3 spans 17 residues. Germline V gives CDR1 LGHDT, CDR2 YNNKEL (reference sequence). Written as DNA, the CDR3 is TGTGCCAGCAGCCAAGATAACAGGCGATCCTCTAGAAACACCATATATTTT. Its translation: CASSQDNRRSSRNTIYF.